This entry lists 6 T cell receptor beta chains sequenced from one sample in a study of CD8 T cell repertoires and HIV-1 epitope variants. TCRdb's table, derived via immunoSEQ multiplex PCR, lists solely in-frame clones and lacks some. The table records under 7,000 clones, approximately 70% of them present only once. Which antigens these TCRs recognize remains unknown. Material for sequencing was cultured CD8+ T cells derived from PBMCs. The receptor set was obtained from a male donor with HIV.

The V gene is TRBV14, the J gene TRBJ2-1; 16 nucleotides line up with TRBD2. Germline CDR1 is SGHDN and CDR2 is FVKESK. Germline trimming cut 9 bases from V and 2 bases from J; bases unmatched to any gene: 4. The CDR3 contains 16 residues. The CDR3 reads CASAGTSGRAYNEQFF. CDR3 nucleotide sequence: TGTGCCAGTGCCGGGACTAGCGGGAGGGCCTACAATGAGCAGTTCTTC.

The chain carries TRBV2 and TRBJ2-3; TRBD2 agrees at 8 bases. Germline lookup yields CDR1 SNHLY and CDR2 FYNNEI. The CDR3 sequence is 15 residues long. Unmatched junction bases numbered 5, after V lost 5 bases and J lost 1 base. The CDR3 loop is CASSHKTSGTDTQYF. In DNA, the CDR3 is TGTGCCAGCAGTCACAAGACTAGCGGCACAGATACGCAGTATTTT.

The rearrangement joins TRBV9 to TRBJ2-1; 7 nucleotides agree with TRBD1. Germline V gives CDR1 SGDLS, CDR2 YYNGEE. Trimming cost V 4 bases and J 3 bases; bases outside gene matches: 4. The CDR3 has 14 residues. CDR3 residues: CASSTWDSYNEQFF. The CDR3 DNA is TGTGCCAGCAGCACCTGGGACAGCTACAATGAGCAGTTCTTC. Variable domain in full (rest from reference TRBV9 and TRBJ2-1): DSGVTQTPKHLITATGQRVTLRCSPRSGDLSVYWYQQSLDQGLQFLIQYYNGEERAKGNILERFSAQQFPDLHSELNLSSLELGDSALYFCASSTWDSYNEQFFGPGTRLTVL.

CDR3: CATQDHTNTEAFF. CDR3 in DNA: TGTGCCACCCAAGACCATACGAACACTGAAGCTTTCTTT. The chain recombines TRBV10-3 with TRBJ1-1; D unresolved. The CDR3 totals 13 residues. CDR1 and CDR2 (germline): ENHRY, SYGVKD. Between the trimmed V and J ends, which lost 10 bases and 1 base, there was a span of 13 bases.

The sample holds one count of this clone. The chain combines TRBV19 with TRBJ1-1, with no clear D. V lost 2 bases and J 1 base, leaving 8 bases between the germline ends. Germline assignment: CDR1 LNHDA and CDR2 SQIVND (reference sequence). The CDR3 extends over 14 amino acids. The CDR3 nucleotides read TGTGCCAGTAGTATAATGGTCGGGAACACTGAAGCTTTCTTT. Residues: CASSIMVGNTEAFF.

This clone was detected a few times. This chain connects TRBV30 to TRBJ1-1; no reliable D call. V gave up 2 bases and J gave up 5 bases, with 9 bases separating them. Per germline, CDR1 GTSNPN and CDR2 SVGIG (reference sequence). This CDR3 comprises 12 residues. Here the CDR3 reads CAWSQAETEAFF. In nucleotides, the CDR3 is TGTGCCTGGAGTCAGGCGGAGACTGAAGCTTTCTTT.